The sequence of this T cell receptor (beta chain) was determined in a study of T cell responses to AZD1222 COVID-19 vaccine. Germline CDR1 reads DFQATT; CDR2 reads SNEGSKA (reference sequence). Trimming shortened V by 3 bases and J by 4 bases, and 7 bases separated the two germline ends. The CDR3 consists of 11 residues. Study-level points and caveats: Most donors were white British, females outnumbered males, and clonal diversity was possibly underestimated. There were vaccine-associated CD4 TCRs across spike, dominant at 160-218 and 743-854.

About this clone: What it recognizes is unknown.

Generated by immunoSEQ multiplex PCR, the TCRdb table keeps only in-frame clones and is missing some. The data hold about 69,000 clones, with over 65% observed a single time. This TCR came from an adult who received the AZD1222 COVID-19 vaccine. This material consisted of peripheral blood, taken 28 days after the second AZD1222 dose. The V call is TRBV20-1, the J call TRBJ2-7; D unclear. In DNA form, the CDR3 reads TGCAGTGCTAGGGGGAATTACGAGCAGTACTTC. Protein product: CSARGNYEQYF.